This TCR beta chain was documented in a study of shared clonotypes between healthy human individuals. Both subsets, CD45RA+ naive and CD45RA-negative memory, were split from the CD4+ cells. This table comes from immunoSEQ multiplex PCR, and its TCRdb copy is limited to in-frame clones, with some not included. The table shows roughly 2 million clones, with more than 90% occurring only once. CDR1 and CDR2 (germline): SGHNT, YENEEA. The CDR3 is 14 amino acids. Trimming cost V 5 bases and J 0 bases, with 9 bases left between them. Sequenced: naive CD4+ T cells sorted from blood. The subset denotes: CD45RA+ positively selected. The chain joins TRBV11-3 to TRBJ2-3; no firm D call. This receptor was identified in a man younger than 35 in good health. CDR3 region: CASSARASTDTQYF. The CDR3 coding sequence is TGTGCCAGCAGCGCCCGGGCTAGCACAGATACGCAGTATTTT.